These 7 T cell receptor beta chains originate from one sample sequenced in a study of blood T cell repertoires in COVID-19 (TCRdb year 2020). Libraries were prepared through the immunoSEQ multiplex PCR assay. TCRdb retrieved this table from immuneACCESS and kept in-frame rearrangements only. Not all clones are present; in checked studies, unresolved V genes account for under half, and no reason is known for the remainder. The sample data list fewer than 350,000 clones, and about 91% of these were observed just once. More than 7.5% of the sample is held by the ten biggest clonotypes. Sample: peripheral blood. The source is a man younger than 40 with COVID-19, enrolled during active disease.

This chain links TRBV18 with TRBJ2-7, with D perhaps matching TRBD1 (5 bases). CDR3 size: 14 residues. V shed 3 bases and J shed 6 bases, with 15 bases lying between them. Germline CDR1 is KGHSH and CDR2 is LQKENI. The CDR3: CASSPIRGPGEQYF. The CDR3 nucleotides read TGTGCCAGCTCACCTATAAGGGGTCCTGGCGAGCAGTACTTC.

CDR3 in amino acids: CASSTWPNSPLHF. In nucleotides, the CDR3 is TGTGCCAGTAGTACTTGGCCGAATTCACCCCTCCACTTT. This chain uses TRBV19 with TRBJ1-6; D remains ambiguous. The ends were cut back, 4 bases at V and 7 bases at J, with 8 bases in the middle. The CDR3 runs to 13 residues. The germline V gene encodes CDR1 LNHDA and CDR2 SQIVND (reference sequence).

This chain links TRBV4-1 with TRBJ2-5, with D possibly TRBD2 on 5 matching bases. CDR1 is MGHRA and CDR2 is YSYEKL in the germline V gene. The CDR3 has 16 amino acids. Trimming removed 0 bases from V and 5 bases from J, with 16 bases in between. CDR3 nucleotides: TGCGCCAGCAGCCAAGAGGGAGTTCTAGTATGGGAGACCCAGTACTTC. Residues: CASSQEGVLVWETQYF.

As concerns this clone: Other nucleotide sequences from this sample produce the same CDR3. In DNA form, the CDR3 reads TGTGCCAGCAGTTACTCGAGCCAAGAGACCCAGTACTTC. Its protein is CASSYSSQETQYF. The chain employs TRBV6-5 and TRBJ2-5, with D hard to call. Germline assignment: CDR1 MNHEY and CDR2 SVGAGI. The CDR3 loop spans 13 amino acids. The V gene lost 0 bases and the J gene lost 1 base, with 3 bases spanning the gap.

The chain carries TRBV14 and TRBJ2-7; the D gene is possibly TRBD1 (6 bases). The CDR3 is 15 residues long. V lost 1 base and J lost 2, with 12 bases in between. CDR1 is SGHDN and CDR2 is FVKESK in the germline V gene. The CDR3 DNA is TGTGCCAGCAGCCAAGTCAGGGGTATGCCCTACGAGCAGTACTTC. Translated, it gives CASSQVRGMPYEQYF. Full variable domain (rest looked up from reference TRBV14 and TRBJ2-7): EAGVTQFPSHSVIEKGQTVTLRCDPISGHDNLYWYRRVMGKEIKFLLHFVKESKQDESGMPNNRFLAERTGGTYSTLKVQPAELEDSGVYFCASSQVRGMPYEQYFGPGTRLTVT.

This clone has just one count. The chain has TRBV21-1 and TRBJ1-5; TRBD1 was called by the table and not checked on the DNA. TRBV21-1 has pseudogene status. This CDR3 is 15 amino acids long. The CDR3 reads CASRRDREGGKPQHF. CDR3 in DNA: TGTGCCAGCAGACGGGACAGGGAAGGGGGTAAGCCCCAGCATTTT.

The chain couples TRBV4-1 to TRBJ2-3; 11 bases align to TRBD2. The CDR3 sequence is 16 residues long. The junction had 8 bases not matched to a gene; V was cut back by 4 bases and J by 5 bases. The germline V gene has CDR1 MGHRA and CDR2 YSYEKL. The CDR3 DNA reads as TGCGCCAGCAGCCCCGGTCCACTAGCGGGAGTAGATACGCAGTATTTT. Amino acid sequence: CASSPGPLAGVDTQYF.